This passage covers 10 T cell receptor beta chains from one sample sequenced in a study of vaccination and CD4 T cells after COVID-19. Noted treatment: roughly ten-day PBMC culture with coronavirus spike peptide pools or control peptides (ViraFEST assay). Those CD4+ T cells from the unexposed donor predate the COVID-19 pandemic (2011-2018). Their antigens remain unidentified. Cultured CD4+ T cell DNA was sequenced using the Oncomine TCR Beta short-read assay. TCRdb redid the calling of the PCR reads with MiXCR, one entry per CDR3 protein. The sample holds around 6,300 distinct CDR3 sequences, 70% to 80% seen once. Input material: CD4+ T cells from blood, cultured in vitro. Source of these receptors: a human donor in good health.

The gene calls are TRBV20-1 and TRBJ2-7; a weak D match, TRBD2 (7 bases). The CDR3 has 15 residues. Germline-derived CDR1 and CDR2 are DFQATT and SNEGSKA (reference sequence). Trimming took off 3 bases at V and 0 bases at J, with 15 bases between the two ends. The CDR3 region is CSASGGGGFSYEQYF. CDR3 sequence (DNA): TGCAGTGCTAGTGGCGGCGGGGGCTTCTCCTACGAGCAGTACTTC.

The chain joins TRBV6-5 to TRBJ2-1, with 7 bases fitting TRBD1. The CDR3 has 17 residues. Germline CDR1 MNHEY, CDR2 SVGAGI. V was pared by 4 bases and J by 2 bases, with 11 bases of the junction left unmatched. The CDR3 DNA is TGTGCCAGCAGTTTCACAACCGGGACAGCAACCTACAATGAGCAGTTCTTC. Amino acids: CASSFTTGTATYNEQFF.

Only a few counts were recorded for this clonotype. This rearrangement joins TRBV21-1 to TRBJ1-1. TRBV21-1 is a known pseudogene. The CDR3 runs to 17 residues. The CDR3 region is CASSTQDVGLLNTEAFF. The CDR3 region has the DNA TGTGCCAGCAGCACCCAGGACGTAGGACTTCTGAACACTGAAGCTTTCTTT.

The J gene is TRBJ1-6, the V gene TRBV6-5, with D tentatively TRBD1 (5 bases). V was cut by 2 bases and J by 8 bases, with 10 bases left in between. The germline CDR1 and CDR2 sequences are MNHEY and SVGAGI. The CDR3 runs to 14 residues. Here the CDR3 reads CASSYGTADSPLHF. In DNA form, the CDR3 reads TGTGCCAGCAGTTACGGGACGGCGGATTCACCCCTCCACTTT.

The chain employs TRBV30 and TRBJ2-7; no clear D. Germline loops: CDR1 GTSNPN, CDR2 SVGIG (reference sequence). The CDR3 has 12 amino acids. Between the trimmed V and J ends, which lost 0 bases and 6 bases, there was a span of 9 bases. The CDR3 here is CAWSVGASEQYF. CDR3 in DNA: TGTGCCTGGAGTGTTGGAGCGAGCGAGCAGTACTTC.

The chain carries TRBV20-1 and TRBJ1-1; maybe TRBD1 (5 bases). V lost 2 bases, J lost 6 bases, and 13 bases lay in between. This CDR3 comprises 13 residues. In germline, CDR1 is DFQATT, CDR2 SNEGSKA (reference sequence). The DNA for the CDR3 is TGCAGTGCTAGACCTGGGACGGGCCCTGAAGCTTTCTTT. This codes for CSARPGTGPEAFF.

The chain employs TRBV27 and TRBJ1-6; TRBD1 agrees at 7 bases. The trim removed 5 bases at V and 5 bases at J, leaving 6 bases unmatched. This CDR3 has 15 residues. Germline V gene data show CDR1 as MNHEY and CDR2 as SMNVEV (reference sequence). DNA of the CDR3: TGTGCCAGCAGTACGGACAGGTGGAATAATTCACCCCTCCACTTT. It codes for CASSTDRWNNSPLHF.

The chain has TRBV20-1 and TRBJ1-5; D is ambiguous. The V gene lost 4 bases and the J gene lost 0 bases, with 10 bases spanning the gap. This CDR3 region has 14 residues. Germline values: CDR1 DFQATT, CDR2 SNEGSKA (reference sequence). This CDR3 reads CSAMKANSNQPQHF. The CDR3 bases are TGCAGTGCTATGAAAGCAAATAGCAATCAGCCCCAGCATTTT.

This rearrangement joins TRBV10-3 to TRBJ1-2; possible D gene TRBD1, 5 bases. V lost 8 bases and J 4 bases, leaving 17 bases between the germline ends. From germline, CDR1 is ENHRY and CDR2 SYGVKD. CDR3 length: 14 residues. CDR3 residues: CAIAYDGASYGYTF. The CDR3 DNA sequence: TGTGCCATCGCTTATGATGGGGCGAGCTATGGCTACACCTTC.

This chain uses TRBV2 with TRBJ2-2, with D possibly being TRBD1 (5 bases). The CDR3 runs 14 residues. Germline V gene lookup returns CDR1 SNHLY and CDR2 FYNNEI. V lost 8 bases, J lost 6 bases, and 16 bases lay in between. CDR3 in DNA: TGTGCCAGCGGGGCAGGGAAGTTTGCCGGGGAGCTGTTTTTT. Translation: CASGAGKFAGELFF.